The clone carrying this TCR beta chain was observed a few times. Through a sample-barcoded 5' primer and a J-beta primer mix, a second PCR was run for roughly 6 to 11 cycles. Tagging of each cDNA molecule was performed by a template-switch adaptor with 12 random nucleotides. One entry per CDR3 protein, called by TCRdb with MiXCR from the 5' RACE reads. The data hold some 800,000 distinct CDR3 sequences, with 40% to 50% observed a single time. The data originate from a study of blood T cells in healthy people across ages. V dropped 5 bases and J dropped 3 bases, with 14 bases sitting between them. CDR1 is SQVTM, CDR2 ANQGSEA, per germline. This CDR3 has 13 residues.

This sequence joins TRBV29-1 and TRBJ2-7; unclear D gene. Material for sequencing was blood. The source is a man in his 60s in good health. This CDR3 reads CSVRMDASYEQYF. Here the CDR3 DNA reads TGCAGCGTTCGAATGGATGCGAGCTACGAGCAGTACTTC.